The clone carrying this T cell receptor (beta chain) was counted once. This specimen belongs to a study of control samples from healthy donors and cancer patients. This CDR3 region has 12 residues. Germline CDR1 is KGHDR and CDR2 is SFDVKD. The V gene lost 12 bases and the J gene lost 5 bases, with 15 bases spanning the gap. Here immunoSEQ multiplex PCR was the method, and the copy in TCRdb shows in-frame clones only, minus some. The sample has 70,000 to 95,000 clones; 87% are singletons. The chain carries TRBV24-1 and TRBJ1-1; D is undetermined. Sequenced material: blood. This TCR was recovered from a man aged 45-65 years in good health. In DNA form, the CDR3 reads TGTGCCCCCCGAGGGATGGATACTGAAGCTTTCTTT. Protein: CAPRGMDTEAFF.